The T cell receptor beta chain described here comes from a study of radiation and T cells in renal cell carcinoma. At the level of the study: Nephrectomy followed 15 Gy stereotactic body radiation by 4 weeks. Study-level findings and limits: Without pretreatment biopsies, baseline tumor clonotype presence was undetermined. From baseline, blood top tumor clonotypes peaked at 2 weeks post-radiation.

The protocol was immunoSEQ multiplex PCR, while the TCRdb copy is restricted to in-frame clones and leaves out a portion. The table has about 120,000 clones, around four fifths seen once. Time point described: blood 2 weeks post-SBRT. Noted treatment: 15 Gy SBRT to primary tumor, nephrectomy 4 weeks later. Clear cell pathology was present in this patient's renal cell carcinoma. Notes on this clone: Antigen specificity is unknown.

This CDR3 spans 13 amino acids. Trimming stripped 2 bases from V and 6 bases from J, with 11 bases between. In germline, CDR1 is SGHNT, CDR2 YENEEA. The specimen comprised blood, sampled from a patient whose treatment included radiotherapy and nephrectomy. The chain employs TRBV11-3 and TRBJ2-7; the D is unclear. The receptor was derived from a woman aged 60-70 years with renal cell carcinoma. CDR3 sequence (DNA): TGTGCCAGCAGCTTAAAGGTGTCGGGCGAGCAGTACTTC. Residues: CASSLKVSGEQYF.